The rows below give T cell receptor beta chains drawn from one sample of a study of kidney transplant recipient with SARS-CoV-2 infection. From the reads, TCRdb called clonotypes with MiXCR, one entry per CDR3 protein. This table has under 300,000 distinct CDR3 sequences, more than 25% appearing once. This material consisted of a blood sample, taken at baseline and on roughly day 110 from a kidney transplant recipient. The origin of the receptors is a young adult male patient who had COVID-19 and was a kidney transplant recipient. Certain T cells may be donor cells from the graft. CDR3s include the opening cysteine and the closing phenylalanine or tryptophan. The D gene is left open where the match is weak. Not every row has a clone size; where given, it reads once, few, many or a size class.

CDR3 DNA	CDR3 protein	clone size	V gene	J gene	D gene	CDR3 length
TGTGCCAGCAGTTTCACTAGCGGGAGTACCAATGAGCAGTTCTTC	CASSFTSGSTNEQFF	many	TRBV12-3/TRBV12-4	TRBJ2-1	TRBD2	15
TGTGCCAGCAGGTGGGCAGACGAGGCTTTCTTT	CASRWADEAFF	-	TRBV6-6	TRBJ1-1	-	11
TGCAGCGTCGGAGAGGATAGGGGCAGCGGCTACACCTTC	CSVGEDRGSGYTF	many	TRBV29-1	TRBJ1-2	-	13
TGCAGCGTTGCCTACGGGGGGGGGCAAGAGACCCAGTACTTC	CSVAYGGGQETQYF	few	TRBV29-1	TRBJ2-5	TRBD2	14
TGTGGCAGTTACTCTCCTGATAGCCGAAAGACCTATGGCTACACCTTC	CGSYSPDSRKTYGYTF	-	TRBV8-2	TRBJ1-2	-	16
TGTGCCACCAGTGACAAGAACACAGATACGCAGTATTTT	CATSDKNTDTQYF	many	TRBV24-1	TRBJ2-3	-	13
TGTGCCAGCAGTTCCAACGTCACAGCAGGAAAGACCTATGGCTACACCTTC	CASSSNVTAGKTYGYTF	many	TRBV12-3/TRBV12-4	TRBJ1-2	-	17
TGCAGCGTTGCTAACAATGAGCAGTTCTTC	CSVANNEQFF	-	TRBV29-1	TRBJ2-1	-	10
TGCAGTGCCCTCGGGAATAGCGGGAGGGCAAAAGATCCCAATGAGCAGTTCTTC	CSALGNSGRAKDPNEQFF	few	TRBV20-1	TRBJ2-1	TRBD2	18
TGTGCCAGCCAGAGAAGCGGGAGTGAAGACGAGCAGTACTTC	CASQRSGSEDEQYF	many	TRBV11-2	TRBJ2-7	TRBD2	14
TGTGCCAGCAGCCCGGGGGATCCCATTTCAATTCGCACTGAAGCTTTCTTT	CASSPGDPISIRTEAFF	many	TRBV3-1	TRBJ1-1	-	17
TGTGCCAGCAGGTCGACAGGGTCGGGAAACACCATATATTTT	CASRSTGSGNTIYF	few	TRBV7-2	TRBJ1-3	TRBD1	14
TGTGCCAGCAGTGAAGTGGGGCTTGAGTACACTGAAGCTTTCTTT	CASSEVGLEYTEAFF	many	TRBV2	TRBJ1-1	-	15
TGTTCCAGCAGTTCTTCCGGGACAGGCCTTTACCGCACTGAAGCTTTCTTT	CSSSSSGTGLYRTEAFF	-	TRBV5-4	TRBJ1-1	TRBD1	17
TGCAGTGCCCAGACAGGGGGCGATGGCTACACCTTC	CSAQTGGDGYTF	many	TRBV20-1	TRBJ1-2	TRBD1	12
TGTGCCGGTAGTGACGACAGGGTGCTCGGCTACACCTTC	CAGSDDRVLGYTF	-	TRBV19	TRBJ1-2	TRBD1	13
TGTGCCACCAGCAGAGAATCGGGGGTCGCTTCACCCCTCCACTTT	CATSRESGVASPLHF	many	TRBV15	TRBJ1-6	-	15
TGTGCCAGCAGCTTGGTCGGGGGGGGGAACCAGCCCCAGCATTTT	CASSLVGGGNQPQHF	many	TRBV7-9	TRBJ1-5	-	15
TGTGCCAGCAGTTACTCGACGGGTTGGCCCCTCCACTTT	CASSYSTGWPLHF	many	TRBV6-5	TRBJ1-6	-	13
TGTGCCAGCTCGTTCGGGCGGGACCTCTACGAGCAGTACTTC	CASSFGRDLYEQYF	many	TRBV27	TRBJ2-7	-	14
TGCAGTGCTAAGAGGCGGGGACAGGTCGGTCGGGACACTGAAGCTTTCTTT	CSAKRRGQVGRDTEAFF	many	TRBV20-1	TRBJ1-1	TRBD1	17
TGTGCCAGCAGCTGGCGTGTCTCGCGAAAGACCTATGGCTACACCTTC	CASSWRVSRKTYGYTF	many	TRBV5-5	TRBJ1-2	-	16
TGTGCCAGCAGTACCTACAGGGGCGACGGCTACACCTTC	CASSTYRGDGYTF	many	TRBV27	TRBJ1-2	TRBD1	13
TGCGCCAGCAGGGCTAGCGGGAGGGCCCTATACAATGAGCAGTTCTTC	CASRASGRALYNEQFF	-	TRBV5-1	TRBJ2-1	TRBD2	16
TGTGCCTGGAGTGTACCCGGGGGCCTGAACACTGAAGCTTTCTTT	CAWSVPGGLNTEAFF	many	TRBV30	TRBJ1-1	-	15
TGTGCCAGCACTTTCGGCAACACTGAAGCTTTCTTT	CASTFGNTEAFF	many	TRBV6-2/TRBV6-3	TRBJ1-1	-	12
TGTGCCAGCAGTGCCCATGCGAGCTCCTACAATGAGCAGTTCTTC	CASSAHASSYNEQFF	many	TRBV25-1	TRBJ2-1	-	15
TGTGCCAGCTCACCGGAGACTAGCGGCTCCTACAATGAGCAGTTCTTC	CASSPETSGSYNEQFF	many	TRBV18	TRBJ2-1	TRBD2	16
TGTGCCAGCAGCCAAGGGTCCGGGGACTATGGTGGCTACACCTTC	CASSQGSGDYGGYTF	many	TRBV3-1	TRBJ1-2	-	15
TGTGCCATCATGACCCGGGACAGGGTGAACACTGAAGCTTTCTTT	CAIMTRDRVNTEAFF	many	TRBV10-3	TRBJ1-1	TRBD1	15
TGTGCCAGTAGTGAGATCGGGAGGTCTATCTATGAGCAGTTCTTC	CASSEIGRSIYEQFF	-	TRBV19	TRBJ2-1	TRBD2	15
TGCGCCAGCAGCTTGGGGGGTCTAGCGGGGGCCGAGGGTATTCAGTACTTC	CASSLGGLAGAEGIQYF	-	TRBV5-1	TRBJ2-4	TRBD2	17
TGTGCCAGTAGTGAGGTTGGGACAAATCGAAAGACCTATGGCTACACCTTC	CASSEVGTNRKTYGYTF	-	TRBV19	TRBJ1-2	-	17
TGTGCCAGCAGTTCCCGGGACAGACCAAACGAGCAGTACTTC	CASSSRDRPNEQYF	-	TRBV27	TRBJ2-7	TRBD1	14
TGTGCCAGCTCACCATCGGGACTAGCCTCCTACGAGCAGTACTTC	CASSPSGLASYEQYF	many	TRBV18	TRBJ2-7	TRBD2	15
TGCGCCAGCAGCGCGGAGGCGGGGGATCAGCCCCAGCATTTT	CASSAEAGDQPQHF	many	TRBV5-1	TRBJ1-5	-	14
TGTGCCAGCAGTTCTGAAGGGAACATTCAGTACTTC	CASSSEGNIQYF	many	TRBV27	TRBJ2-4	-	12